This T cell receptor beta chain was sequenced during a study of T cell repertoires in cytomegalovirus infection. Whole-study context: CMV infection and matching HLA type were both indicated by public TCR beta signatures. Overall study results and limits: Clonotype analysis showed dominance of the ex vivo response by HLA-C-restricted CMV-specific TCR beta clonotypes. There were carriers of CMV plus the relevant HLA, and cumulative public TCR beta family frequency identified them.

The V end was cut by 3 bases, the J end by 14 bases, with 16 bases between. The V gene's germline CDR1 is KGHSH and CDR2 LQKENI. The CDR3 loop spans 12 amino acids. Via MiXCR, TCRdb re-called the reads, giving one row per CDR3 protein. The data hold approximately 500,000 distinct CDR3 sequences, with 16% observed a single time. With regard to this clonotype: Its antigen is still unknown.

This sequence was found in a human donor in good health (CMV status not recorded). Some clones in this sample may be carry-over from other donors' samples. The chain couples TRBV18 to TRBJ1-2, with no clear D. The specimen sequenced was CD8+ T cells from PBMCs. CDR3: CASSPGSPLSTF. CDR3 DNA sequence: TGTGCCAGCTCACCTGGCAGCCCACTAAGTACCTTC. The complete variable domain, with remaining parts taken from reference TRBV18 and TRBJ1-2, reads NAGVMQNPRHLVRRRGQEARLRCSPMKGHSHVYWYRQLPEEGLKFMVYLQKENIIDESGMPKERFSAEFPKEGPSILRIQQVVRGDSAAYFCASSPGSPLSTFGSGTRLTVV.